These 24 T cell receptor beta chains originate from one sample sequenced in a study of T cell repertoires in cytomegalovirus infection. The antigens for these receptors are not known. TCRdb fed the reads into MiXCR, producing one record per CDR3 protein. The sample lists about 890,000 distinct CDR3 sequences, around 30% occurring once. The source was cultured CD8+ T cells from PBMCs, collected from culture after CMV antigen stimulation. The receptors were sampled from a human donor in good health (CMV status not recorded). Some clones in this sample may be carry-over from other donors' samples.

This clonotype was picked up a small number of times. V usage is TRBV5-4 and J usage is TRBJ2-7, with TRBD2 identical over 10 bases. The CDR3 length is 17 residues. V lost 0 bases, J lost 5 bases, and 11 bases stayed unmatched. Germline V gives CDR1 SGHNT, CDR2 YYREEE (reference sequence). CDR3 amino acids: CASSLEGSGGPSDEQYF. As DNA, the CDR3 is TGTGCCAGCAGCTTGGAAGGTAGCGGGGGGCCTTCGGACGAGCAGTACTTC.

This clonotype was observed a few times. V and J are TRBV28 and TRBJ2-3; tentatively, D is TRBD1 or TRBD2 (5 bases each). Germline V gives CDR1 MDHEN, CDR2 SYDVKM. The germline V and J ends were trimmed by 3 bases and 2 bases, with 9 bases remaining between them. The CDR3 length is 14 residues. CDR3 region: CASSLDGATDTQYF. DNA for the CDR3: TGTGCCAGCAGTTTGGACGGGGCCACAGATACGCAGTATTTT.

J is TRBJ2-3 and V is TRBV2; D gene ambiguous. The V end was cut by 1 base, the J end by 5 bases, with 10 bases between. This CDR3 contains 14 residues. Germline V gives CDR1 SNHLY, CDR2 FYNNEI. The CDR3 coding sequence is TGTGCCAGCAGTGAAGGACGGCGAGGAGATACGCAGTATTTT. It specifies CASSEGRRGDTQYF.

This clonotype was seen many times. This chain uses TRBV12-3 or TRBV12-4 with TRBJ2-1; tentatively, D is TRBD1 (6 bases). This CDR3 comprises 15 residues. Trimming cost V 2 bases and J 3 bases, with 11 bases left between them. CDR3 coding DNA: TGTGCCAGCAGTTTAACAGGGACCCACTACAATGAGCAGTTCTTC. Amino acids: CASSLTGTHYNEQFF.

Only a few counts were recorded for this clonotype. This chain links TRBV12-3 or TRBV12-4 with TRBJ1-2, with D possibly matching TRBD1 (6 bases). The length of the CDR3 is 14 residues. Trimming cost V 6 bases and J 4 bases, with 15 bases left between them. In nucleotides, the CDR3 is TGTGCCAGCAGCCGGGGACACCCGCTCTATGGCTACACCTTC. Its protein product is CASSRGHPLYGYTF.

About this clonotype itself: Given a much more abundant clone one base away, this may be a read error. V gene TRBV7-6 combines with J gene TRBJ1-2; D may be TRBD1 (6 bases). Germline V gives CDR1 SGHVS, CDR2 FNYEAQ. This CDR3 has 16 residues. The CDR3 region has the DNA TGTGCCAACAGCTTATTGGACAGCCCCGCGGACTATGGCTACACCTTC. Translating gives CANSLLDSPADYGYTF.

This clonotype appeared many times. The chain couples TRBV7-8 to TRBJ2-1, with 8 bases aligning to TRBD1. The junction had 9 bases not matched to a gene; V was cut back by 3 bases and J by 8 bases. CDR1 SGHVS and CDR2 FQNEAQ come from the germline V gene. CDR3 length: 15 amino acids. The CDR3 is CASSFQGAVFDEQFF. CDR3 coding DNA: TGTGCCAGCAGCTTCCAGGGGGCCGTATTCGATGAGCAGTTCTTC.

This clonotype was seen only a few times. The CDR3 loop is CASSLPRAAKNQPQHF. In DNA form, the CDR3 reads TGTGCCAGCAGCCTGCCCCGGGCTGCTAAAAATCAGCCCCAGCATTTT. This sequence joins TRBV11-2 and TRBJ1-5; D gene uncertain. This CDR3 comprises 16 residues. Germline loops: CDR1 SGHAT, CDR2 FQNNGV. Trimming cost V 5 bases and J 4 bases, with 18 bases left between them. The full variable domain, its missing parts supplied by reference TRBV11-2 and TRBJ1-5, is EAGVAQSPRYKIIEKRQSVAFWCNPISGHATLYWYQQILGQGPKLLIQFQNNGVVDDSQLPKDRFSAERLKGVDSTLKIQPAKLEDSAVYLCASSLPRAAKNQPQHFGDGTRLSIL.

The sample holds a few counts of this clonotype. The V gene is TRBV7-2, the J gene TRBJ1-2; no reliable D call. Trimming pared 2 bases from V and 8 bases from J, leaving 9 bases between. The germline V gene has CDR1 SGHTA and CDR2 FQGNSA. CDR3 length equals 12 residues. The CDR3 sequence is CASSLQLRGYTF. CDR3 coding DNA: TGTGCCAGCAGCTTACAATTAAGAGGCTACACCTTC. Full variable domain (missing parts from reference TRBV7-2 and TRBJ1-2): GAGVSQSPSNKVTEKGKDVELRCDPISGHTALYWYRQSLGQGLEFLIYFQGNSAPDKSGLPSDRFSAERTGGSVSTLTIQRTQQEDSAVYLCASSLQLRGYTFGSGTRLTVV.

This clonotype turned up a few times. V and J are TRBV6-2 or TRBV6-3 and TRBJ2-1, with 7 bases lining up with TRBD2. Trimming at V came to 10 bases and at J to 7 bases, leaving 10 bases not matched to a gene. The CDR3 is made up of 13 amino acids. CDR1 is MNHEY and CDR2 is SVGEGT in the germline V gene. The CDR3 here is CATRLAVKNEQFF. The CDR3 coding sequence is TGTGCCACCCGGCTAGCGGTAAAGAATGAGCAGTTCTTC.

This clonotype was observed a few times. V usage is TRBV15 and J usage is TRBJ1-1; D perhaps matches TRBD1 (5 bases). V lost 5 bases and J 6 bases, leaving 16 bases between the germline ends. CDR1 LNHNV and CDR2 YYDKDF come from the germline V gene (reference sequence). The CDR3 contains 14 residues. DNA for the CDR3: TGTGCCACCAGCCCTAGGGGCCTTGAGGCTGAAGCTTTCTTT. Amino acid sequence: CATSPRGLEAEAFF.

The CDR3 DNA is TGTGCCATCAGTGAGCCCGAAGGACTAGCGAAGGGGACCCAGTACTTC. As protein: CAISEPEGLAKGTQYF. V is TRBV10-3 and J is TRBJ2-5, with 9 bases identical to TRBD2. Germline V lookup: CDR1 ENHRY, CDR2 SYGVKD. The CDR3 length is 16 residues. Trimming at V came to 2 bases and at J to 7 bases, leaving 11 bases not matched to a gene.

This clonotype was seen a handful of times. The rearrangement joins TRBV6-1 to TRBJ1-5; the D gene is possibly TRBD1 (6 bases). V shed 2 bases and J shed 3 bases, with 17 bases lying between them. In germline, CDR1 is MNHNS, CDR2 SASEGT. CDR3 length equals 17 residues. CDR3 sequence (DNA): TGTGCCAGCAGTGAATGGGGGGGGCGGAGGGACAATCAGCCCCAGCATTTT. The encoded protein is CASSEWGGRRDNQPQHF.

This chain connects TRBV6-6 to TRBJ1-2; 7 bases are a match to TRBD1. From germline, CDR1 is MNHNY and CDR2 SVGAGI (reference sequence). Losses at the gene ends were 6 bases for V and 6 bases for J; bases not matched to a gene: 16. The CDR3 has 16 residues. This CDR3 is CASRFLDTGEAHGYTF. For the CDR3, the DNA is TGTGCCAGCAGATTCCTTGATACAGGGGAAGCTCATGGCTACACCTTC.

The CDR3 DNA is TGCAGTGCTAGAGATAAGGGGGCGCGCGGGGCCAACGTCCTGACTTTC. It codes for CSARDKGARGANVLTF. This sequence joins TRBV20-1 and TRBJ2-6; 7 bases agree with TRBD1. The CDR3 is 16 residues long. From germline, CDR1 is DFQATT and CDR2 SNEGSKA (reference sequence). V was pared by 0 bases and J by 4 bases, with 6 bases of the junction left unmatched.

This clonotype was seen ten or more times. J is TRBJ2-1 and V is TRBV7-2; unclear D gene. Germline CDR1 reads SGHTA; CDR2 reads FQGNSA. The ends were cut back, 0 bases at V and 2 bases at J, with 8 bases in the middle. The CDR3 has 15 amino acids. This CDR3 is CASSLAGNAYNEQFF. As DNA, the CDR3 is TGTGCCAGCAGCTTAGCGGGGAACGCCTACAATGAGCAGTTCTTC. Complete variable domain (other parts from reference TRBV7-2 and TRBJ2-1): GAGVSQSPSNKVTEKGKDVELRCDPISGHTALYWYRQSLGQGLEFLIYFQGNSAPDKSGLPSDRFSAERTGGSVSTLTIQRTQQEDSAVYLCASSLAGNAYNEQFFGPGTRLTVL.

J is TRBJ2-3 and V is TRBV20-1; a weak D match, TRBD2 (6 bases). This CDR3 is built from 14 residues. CDR1 is DFQATT and CDR2 is SNEGSKA in the germline V gene (reference sequence). V dropped 0 bases and J dropped 6 bases, with 13 bases sitting between them. CDR3 amino acids: CSARDQDYADTQYF. The CDR3 bases are TGCAGTGCTAGAGATCAGGACTACGCGGATACGCAGTATTTT.

This clonotype turned up a few times. The genes are TRBV7-6 and TRBJ2-7, with TRBD2 matching over 13 bases. This CDR3 contains 17 residues. V dropped 5 bases and J dropped 0; count of bases not matched to a gene: 7. CDR1 is SGHVS, CDR2 FNYEAQ, per germline. The CDR3, as DNA: TGTGCCAGCAGCCGGACTAGCGGGGGCCCGAGCTCCTACGAGCAGTACTTC. This gives the protein CASSRTSGGPSSYEQYF.

The sample holds a few counts of this clonotype. This chain joins TRBV6-6 and TRBJ2-1, with D perhaps TRBD1 or TRBD2 (5 bases each). The germline V gene has CDR1 MNHNY and CDR2 SVGAGI (reference sequence). The CDR3 has 13 amino acids. Trimming pared 9 bases from V and 8 bases from J, leaving 17 bases between. CDR3: CASLGPQGDEQFF. The DNA for the CDR3 is TGTGCCAGTCTGGGACCCCAAGGCGATGAGCAGTTCTTC.

Here the CDR3 reads CASSSRTELNTEAFF. The CDR3 region has the DNA TGTGCCAGCAGCTCTCGGACAGAGTTGAACACTGAAGCTTTCTTT. The chain combines TRBV7-2 with TRBJ1-1; possibly TRBD1 for D (6 bases). Germline V gives CDR1 SGHTA, CDR2 FQGNSA. The CDR3 totals 15 residues. V lost 4 bases and J lost 0, with 12 bases in between.

The chain carries TRBV5-4 and TRBJ2-4; D remains ambiguous. The CDR3 totals 12 residues. Trimming removed 0 bases at V and 9 bases at J, with 7 bases between. Per germline, CDR1 SGHNT and CDR2 YYREEE (reference sequence). The CDR3 loop is CASSLDGVIQYF. As DNA, the CDR3 is TGTGCCAGCAGCTTGGATGGGGTCATTCAGTACTTC.

The chain recombines TRBV15 with TRBJ2-5; 10 nucleotides line up with TRBD1. V shed 3 bases, J shed 4 bases, and the junction held 8 bases outside the gene matches. Germline V gene sequence: CDR1 LNHNV, CDR2 YYDKDF (reference sequence). The length of the CDR3 is 16 residues. The CDR3 region has the DNA TGTGCCACCAGCAGCTCCGGGACAGGGGTAGGAGAGACCCAGTACTTC. Amino acid sequence: CATSSSGTGVGETQYF.

This clonotype was detected a few times. This chain joins TRBV12-3 or TRBV12-4 and TRBJ2-5; D might be TRBD1 (6 bases). The CDR3 consists of 15 residues. Trimming pared 3 bases from V and 5 bases from J, leaving 16 bases between. The CDR3 sequence: CASSFTGRGPETQYF. The DNA for the CDR3 is TGTGCCAGCAGTTTCACAGGGAGAGGGCCGGAGACCCAGTACTTC.

This clonotype has a handful of counts. J is TRBJ2-7 and V is TRBV7-2; 7 positions agree with TRBD1. The V segment lost 5 bases and the J segment 1 base; nucleotides outside the gene matches: 8. The CDR3 is 15 amino acids. Germline CDR1 is SGHTA and CDR2 is FQGNSA. For the CDR3, the DNA is TGTGCCAGCAGCGTTCGGGACAGCTATTCCTACGAGCAGTACTTC. It specifies CASSVRDSYSYEQYF.